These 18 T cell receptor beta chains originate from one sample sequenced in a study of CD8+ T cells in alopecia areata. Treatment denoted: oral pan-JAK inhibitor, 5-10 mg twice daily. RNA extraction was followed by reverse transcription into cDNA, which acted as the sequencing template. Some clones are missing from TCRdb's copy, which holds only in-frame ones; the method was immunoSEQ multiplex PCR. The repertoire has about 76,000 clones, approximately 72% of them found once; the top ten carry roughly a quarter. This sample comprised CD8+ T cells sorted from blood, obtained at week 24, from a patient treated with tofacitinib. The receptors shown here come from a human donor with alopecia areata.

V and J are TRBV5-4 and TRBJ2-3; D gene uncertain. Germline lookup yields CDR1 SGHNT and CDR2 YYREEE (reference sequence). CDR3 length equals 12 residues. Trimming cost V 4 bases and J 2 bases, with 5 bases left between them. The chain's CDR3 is CASSPSTDTQYF. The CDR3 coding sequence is TGTGCCAGCAGCCCCTCCACAGATACGCAGTATTTT.

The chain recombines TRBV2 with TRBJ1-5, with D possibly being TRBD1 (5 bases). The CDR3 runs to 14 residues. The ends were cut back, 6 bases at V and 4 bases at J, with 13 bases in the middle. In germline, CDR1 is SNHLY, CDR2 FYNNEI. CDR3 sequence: CASRPWGGNQPQHF. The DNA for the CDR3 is TGTGCCAGCAGACCCTGGGGGGGGAATCAGCCCCAGCATTTT.

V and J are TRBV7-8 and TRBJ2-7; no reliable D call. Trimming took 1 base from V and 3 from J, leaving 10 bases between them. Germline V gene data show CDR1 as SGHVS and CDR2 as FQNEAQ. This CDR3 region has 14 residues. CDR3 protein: CASSLVDSFYEQYF. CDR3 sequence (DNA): TGTGCCAGCAGCTTAGTTGACTCTTTCTACGAGCAGTACTTC.

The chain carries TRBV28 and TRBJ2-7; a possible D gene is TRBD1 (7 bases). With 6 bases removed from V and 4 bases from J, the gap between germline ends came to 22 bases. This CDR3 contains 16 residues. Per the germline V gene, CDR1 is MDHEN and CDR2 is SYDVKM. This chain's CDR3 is CASSPGGSSIVYEQYF. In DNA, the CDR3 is TGTGCCAGCAGCCCAGGGGGGTCCTCAATAGTATACGAGCAGTACTTC. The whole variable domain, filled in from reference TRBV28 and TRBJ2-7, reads DVKVTQSSRYLVKRTGEKVFLECVQDMDHENMFWYRQDPGLGLRLIYFSYDVKMKEKGDIPEGYSVSREKKERFSLILESASTNQTSMYLCASSPGGSSIVYEQYFGPGTRLTVT.

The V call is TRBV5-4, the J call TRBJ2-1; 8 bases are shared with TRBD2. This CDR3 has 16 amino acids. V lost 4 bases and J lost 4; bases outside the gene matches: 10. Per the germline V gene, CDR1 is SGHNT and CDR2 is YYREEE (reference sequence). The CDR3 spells CASSTIAAGEYNEQFF. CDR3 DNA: TGTGCCAGCAGCACGATTGCAGCGGGGGAATACAATGAGCAGTTCTTC.

Here the CDR3 reads CASSRRGVNEKLFF. CDR3 DNA: TGTGCCAGCAGCCGCAGGGGGGTAAATGAAAAACTGTTTTTT. The chain is built from TRBV7-2 and TRBJ1-4; 7 bases map to TRBD1. The CDR3 extends over 14 amino acids. V was pared by 5 bases and J by 5 bases, with 5 bases of the junction left unmatched. Germline CDR1 reads SGHTA; CDR2 reads FQGNSA.

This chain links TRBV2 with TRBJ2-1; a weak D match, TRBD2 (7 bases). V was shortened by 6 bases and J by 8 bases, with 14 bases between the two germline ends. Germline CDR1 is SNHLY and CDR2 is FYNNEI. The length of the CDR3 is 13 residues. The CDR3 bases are TGTGCCAGCAGCGGGTGGGGGGGCGATGAGCAGTTCTTC. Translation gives CASSGWGGDEQFF.

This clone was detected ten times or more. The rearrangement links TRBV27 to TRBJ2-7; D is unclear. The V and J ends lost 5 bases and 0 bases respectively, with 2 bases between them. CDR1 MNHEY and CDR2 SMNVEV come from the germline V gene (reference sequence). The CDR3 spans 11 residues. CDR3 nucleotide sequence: TGTGCCAGCAGTGCCTCCTACGAGCAGTACTTC. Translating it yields CASSASYEQYF.

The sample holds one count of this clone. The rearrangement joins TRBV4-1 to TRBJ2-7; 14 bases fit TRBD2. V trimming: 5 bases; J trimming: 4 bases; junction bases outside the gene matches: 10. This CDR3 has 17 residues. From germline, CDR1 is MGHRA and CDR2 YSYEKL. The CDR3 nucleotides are TGCGCCAGCAGCGCTACGTCCGGGACTAGCGGGAGATACGAGCAGTACTTC. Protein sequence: CASSATSGTSGRYEQYF.

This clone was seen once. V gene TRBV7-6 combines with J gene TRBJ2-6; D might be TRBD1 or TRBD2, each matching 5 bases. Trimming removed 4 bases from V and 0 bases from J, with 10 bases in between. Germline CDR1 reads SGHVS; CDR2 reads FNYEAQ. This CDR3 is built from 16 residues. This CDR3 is CASSSMGVSGANVLTF. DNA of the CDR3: TGTGCCAGCAGCTCCATGGGGGTCTCTGGGGCCAACGTCCTGACTTTC.

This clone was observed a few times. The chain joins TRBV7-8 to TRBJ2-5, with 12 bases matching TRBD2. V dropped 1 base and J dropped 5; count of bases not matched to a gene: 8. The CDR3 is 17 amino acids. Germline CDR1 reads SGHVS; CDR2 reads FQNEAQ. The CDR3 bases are TGTGCCAGCAGCTTAGGTTTCCTAGCGGGGGGGCTTGAGACCCAGTACTTC. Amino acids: CASSLGFLAGGLETQYF.

This CDR3 reads CASSLALAGLQETQYF. The CDR3 DNA reads as TGCGCCAGCAGCTTGGCCCTAGCGGGGCTGCAAGAGACCCAGTACTTC. The chain recombines TRBV5-1 with TRBJ2-5; 9 bases match TRBD2. Germline V lookup: CDR1 SGHRS, CDR2 YFSETQ. There are 16 residues in the CDR3. J gave up 2 bases and V 0 bases, and 5 bases lay outside the gene matches.

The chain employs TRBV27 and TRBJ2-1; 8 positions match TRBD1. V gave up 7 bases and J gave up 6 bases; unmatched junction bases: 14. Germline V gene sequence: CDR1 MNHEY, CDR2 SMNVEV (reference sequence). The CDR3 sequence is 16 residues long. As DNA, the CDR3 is TGTGCCAGCACCCTACTCACAGGGGGACCGATCAATGAGCAGTTCTTC. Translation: CASTLLTGGPINEQFF.

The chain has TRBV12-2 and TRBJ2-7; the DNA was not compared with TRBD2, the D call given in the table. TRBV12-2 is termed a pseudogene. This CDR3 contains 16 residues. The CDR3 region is CASRLTYSGRGYEQYF. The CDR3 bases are TGTGCAAGTCGCTTGACCTATAGCGGGAGAGGGTACGAGCAGTACTTC.

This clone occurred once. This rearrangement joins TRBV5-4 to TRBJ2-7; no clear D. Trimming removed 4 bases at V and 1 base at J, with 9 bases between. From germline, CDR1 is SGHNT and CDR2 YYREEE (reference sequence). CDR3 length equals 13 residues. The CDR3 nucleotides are TGTGCCAGCAGCCCACTGGGGTCCTACGAGCAGTACTTC. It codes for CASSPLGSYEQYF.

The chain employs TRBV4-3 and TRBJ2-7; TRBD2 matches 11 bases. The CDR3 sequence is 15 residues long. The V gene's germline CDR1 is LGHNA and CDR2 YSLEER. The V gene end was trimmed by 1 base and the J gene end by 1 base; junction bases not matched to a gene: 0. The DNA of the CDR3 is TGCGCCAGCAGCCAAGGACTAGCGGGGTCCTACGAGCAGTACTTC. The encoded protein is CASSQGLAGSYEQYF.

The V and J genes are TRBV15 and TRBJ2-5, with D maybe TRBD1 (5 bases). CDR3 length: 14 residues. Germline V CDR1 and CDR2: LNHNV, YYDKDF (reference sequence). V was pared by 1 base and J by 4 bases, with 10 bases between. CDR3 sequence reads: CATSRAGNGETQYF. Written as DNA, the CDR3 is TGTGCCACCAGCAGAGCAGGGAATGGAGAGACCCAGTACTTC.

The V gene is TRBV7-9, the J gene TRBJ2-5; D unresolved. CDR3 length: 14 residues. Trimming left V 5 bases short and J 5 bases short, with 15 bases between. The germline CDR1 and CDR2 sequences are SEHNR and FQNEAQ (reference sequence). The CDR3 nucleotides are TGTGCCAGCAGCCATGTTGATATGGAGGAGACCCAGTACTTC. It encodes CASSHVDMEETQYF.